The 14 T cell receptor beta chains below were found in one sample sequenced in a study of STAT3 mutations in large granular lymphocyte leukemia. The study, taken as a whole, reports: At least one immunodominant TCR beta clonotype appeared in every T-cell large granular lymphocyte leukemia patient.

Sequencing was performed with immunoSEQ multiplex PCR; in TCRdb, only in-frame clones are kept and a portion is missing. The sample comprises about 42,000 clones, around 80% of which are singletons, and 0.43% rests with the top ten. These receptors have no identified antigens. The sample taken for sequencing was PBMCs. All receptors derive from a human donor with T large granular lymphocyte leukemia. Some clones in this sample may be carry-over from other donors' samples.

The V call is TRBV11-2, the J call TRBJ2-1; tentatively, D is TRBD1 (6 bases). Germline-derived CDR1 and CDR2 are SGHAT and FQNNGV. Between the trimmed V and J ends, which lost 0 bases and 8 bases, there was a span of 14 bases. The CDR3 length is 15 residues. CDR3 DNA sequence: TGTGCCAGCAGCTTAGATGGACAGTTGTATGATGAGCAGTTCTTC. Residues: CASSLDGQLYDEQFF.

This clone was seen a single time. The genes are TRBV5-1 and TRBJ1-4; maybe TRBD1 (6 bases). Germline CDR1 is SGHRS and CDR2 is YFSETQ. V dropped 0 bases and J dropped 2 bases, with 14 bases sitting between them. This CDR3 region has 17 residues. CDR3 in amino acids: CASSLALGTSTNEKLFF. CDR3 in DNA: TGCGCCAGCAGCTTGGCCCTTGGGACATCCACTAATGAAAAACTGTTTTTT.

This chain links TRBV28 with TRBJ2-3, with D maybe TRBD1 (5 bases). This CDR3 has 15 amino acids. The germline CDR1 and CDR2 sequences are MDHEN and SYDVKM. Trimming removed 5 bases from V and 2 bases from J, with 14 bases in between. CDR3: CASSKQVLFTDTQYF. CDR3 bases: TGTGCCAGCAGTAAACAGGTGCTGTTCACAGATACGCAGTATTTT.

A word on this clone: The germline gene is not matched at one end of the junction; a read error may be the cause. The rearrangement joins TRBV6-1 to TRBJ1-2; no reliable D call. The CDR3 consists of 15 residues. Germline V gene data show CDR1 as MNHNS and CDR2 as SASEGT. CDR3 in DNA: TGTGCCAGCAGTGAAAGTCCGGAGGGCTACTATGTCTACACCTTC. This codes for CASSESPEGYYVYTF.

V gene TRBV4-1 combines with J gene TRBJ2-2; D remains unclear. V was cut by 2 bases and J by 5 bases, with 3 bases left in between. The CDR3 runs to 12 residues. The germline V gene has CDR1 MGHRA and CDR2 YSYEKL. CDR3 nucleotide sequence: TGCGCCAGCAGCCAAATGACCGGGGAGCTGTTTTTT. Its protein is CASSQMTGELFF.

The CDR3 DNA is TGTGCCAGCAGCCCCACCTTTGGAACTAATGAAAAACTGTTTTTT. Translation: CASSPTFGTNEKLFF. The rearrangement links TRBV7-9 to TRBJ1-4; D is unresolved. V lost 5 bases and J 1 base, leaving 11 bases between the germline ends. CDR3 size: 15 residues. The germline V gene encodes CDR1 SEHNR and CDR2 FQNEAQ (reference sequence).

The table lists this clone with a count of one. V and J are TRBV27 and TRBJ1-5, with D possibly being TRBD1 (5 bases). Germline CDR1 is MNHEY and CDR2 is SMNVEV (reference sequence). The CDR3 is 14 amino acids. With 3 bases removed from V and 7 bases from J, the gap between germline ends came to 13 bases. CDR3 bases: TGTGCCAGCAGTTTCACCGGGGGAGGACAGCCCCAGCATTTT. This gives the protein CASSFTGGGQPQHF.

The V gene is TRBV5-4, the J gene TRBJ1-6; TRBD1 matches at 7 bases. The CDR3 has 15 amino acids. V was clipped by 0 bases and J by 11 bases; unmatched bases: 8. Germline assignment: CDR1 SGHNT and CDR2 YYREEE (reference sequence). In DNA, the CDR3 is TGTGCCAGCAGCTTGGATGCGACAGGGTCGACACCCCTCCACTTT. This codes for CASSLDATGSTPLHF. Together with reference TRBV5-4 and TRBJ1-6, the CDR3 gives the full variable domain: ETGVTQSPTHLIKTRGQQVTLRCSSQSGHNTVSWYQQALGQGPQFIFQYYREEENGRGNFPPRFSGLQFPNYSSELNVNALELDDSALYLCASSLDATGSTPLHFGNGTRLTVT.

By share, this clone counts as medium-sized. The V gene is TRBV20-1, the J gene TRBJ2-7, with D maybe TRBD1 (6 bases). This CDR3 has 10 amino acids. Germline V gene lookup returns CDR1 DFQATT and CDR2 SNEGSKA (reference sequence). Deletions cut 3 bases from V and 6 bases from J, with 6 bases between. CDR3 bases: TGCAGTGCTAGCAGGGGCGAGCAGTACTTC. Its protein product is CSASRGEQYF.

A note on this clone: Because the CDR3's place on the DNA is in doubt, the DNA is left out and the CDR3 is given as listed by TCRdb. The gene calls are TRBV7-2 and TRBJ2-5; the listed D gene, TRBD2, was not tested against the DNA. With termini counted, the CDR3 has 14 amino acids. CDR1 and CDR2 (germline): SGHTA, FQGNSA. The CDR3 here is CASSWGLGTSGWYF.

The rearrangement joins TRBV19 to TRBJ1-6, with 9 bases matching TRBD1. The CDR3 totals 17 residues. The germline V gene has CDR1 LNHDA and CDR2 SQIVND (reference sequence). With 4 bases clipped from V and 8 bases from J, the junction kept 12 bases outside the gene matches. The CDR3 protein is CASSTLVGQGMDSPLHF. CDR3 nucleotides: TGTGCCAGTAGTACCCTTGTTGGACAGGGGATGGATTCACCCCTCCACTTT.

The rearrangement uses TRBV27 and TRBJ2-1; TRBD2 agrees at 9 bases. The germline V gene encodes CDR1 MNHEY and CDR2 SMNVEV (reference sequence). The V and J ends lost 6 bases and 2 bases, in that order; junction bases with no gene match: 5. The length of the CDR3 is 15 residues. The CDR3 loop reads CASSPSSGAYNEQFF. The CDR3 coding sequence is TGTGCCAGCAGCCCTTCTAGCGGGGCCTACAATGAGCAGTTCTTC.

This sequence joins TRBV9 and TRBJ1-4; no definite D call. This CDR3 comprises 14 residues. The germline CDR1 and CDR2 sequences are SGDLS and YYNGEE. Trimming cost V 2 bases and J 2 bases, with 7 bases left between them. Here the CDR3 DNA reads TGTGCCAGCAGCGTCGAGTGGACTAATGAAAAACTGTTTTTT. Protein: CASSVEWTNEKLFF.

This chain connects TRBV28 to TRBJ2-7, with D unresolved. CDR3 length: 12 residues. Germline CDR1 and CDR2: MDHEN and SYDVKM. Trimming cost V 6 bases and J 4 bases, with 10 bases left between them. The CDR3 DNA reads as TGTGCCAGCAGCACCCAAGGTTACGAGCAGTACTTC. This encodes CASSTQGYEQYF.